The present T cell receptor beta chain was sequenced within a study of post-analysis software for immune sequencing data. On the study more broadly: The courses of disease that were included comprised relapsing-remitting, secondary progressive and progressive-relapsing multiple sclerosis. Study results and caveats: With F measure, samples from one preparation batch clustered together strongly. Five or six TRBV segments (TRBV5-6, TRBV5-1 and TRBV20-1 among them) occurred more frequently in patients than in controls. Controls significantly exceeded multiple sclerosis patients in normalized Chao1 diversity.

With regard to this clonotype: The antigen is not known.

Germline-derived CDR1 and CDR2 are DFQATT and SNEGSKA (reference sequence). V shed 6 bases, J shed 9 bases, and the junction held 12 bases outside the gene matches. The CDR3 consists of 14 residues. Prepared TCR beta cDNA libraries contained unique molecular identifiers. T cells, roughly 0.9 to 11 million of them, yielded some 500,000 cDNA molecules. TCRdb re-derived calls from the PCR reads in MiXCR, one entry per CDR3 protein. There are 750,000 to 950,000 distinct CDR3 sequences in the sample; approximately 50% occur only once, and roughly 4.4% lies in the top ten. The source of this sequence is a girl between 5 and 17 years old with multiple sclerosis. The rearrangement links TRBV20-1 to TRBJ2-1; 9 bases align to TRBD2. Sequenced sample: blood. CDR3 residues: CSALRREGRLEQFF. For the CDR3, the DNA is TGCAGTGCCCTGCGGCGGGAGGGCCGCCTTGAGCAGTTCTTC.